This T cell receptor (beta chain) was recovered during a study of blood T cell repertoires in COVID-19. Study details: There were acute and convalescent COVID-19 samples, and they came from the United States, Italy and Spain. From T cells, B-cell-depleted T cells, or PBMCs came the material, which was cDNA or gDNA.

In the source study's methods: From reference gene primer amplification, estimates of nucleated cell counts were derived. The assay was immunoSEQ multiplex PCR, and TCRdb's table has in-frame clones only and misses some. V and J calls and clone size are copied from that table; D and trimming were computed from the DNA. The data hold over 150,000 clones, with 83% observed a single time. V was clipped by 3 bases and J by 6 bases, with 13 bases between them. Germline loops: CDR1 MNHEY, CDR2 SMNVEV (reference sequence). The CDR3 is 14 amino acids. V is TRBV27 and J is TRBJ2-3, with D hard to call. The sequencing input was peripheral blood. This receptor was taken from an elderly woman with acute or convalescent COVID-19. The CDR3 loop is CASSFLPTRDTQYF. DNA of the CDR3: TGTGCCAGCAGTTTCCTCCCAACCAGGGATACGCAGTATTTT.